The 15 T cell receptor beta chains below were found in one sample sequenced in a study of blood T cell repertoires in COVID-19. The assay was immunoSEQ multiplex PCR, and TCRdb's table has in-frame clones only and misses some. The sample contains 250,000 to 300,000 clones, 89% of which appear only once. The sample was PBMCs or T cells enriched from blood (not recorded which). The receptors were sampled from a woman aged 60-70 years who had recovered from COVID-19.

This clone was picked up one time. The J gene is TRBJ1-3, the V gene TRBV5-4, with unresolved D. Germline-derived CDR1 and CDR2 are SGHNT and YYREEE (reference sequence). CDR3 length: 14 amino acids. V lost 4 bases and J 4 bases, leaving 12 bases between the germline ends. The CDR3 coding sequence is TGTGCCAGCAGCCCCGAGCCCTTCGGAAACACCATATATTTT. Translation: CASSPEPFGNTIYF.

The rearrangement links TRBV11-3 to TRBJ2-3; 9 bases map to TRBD2. V shed 1 base, J shed 4 bases, and the junction held 9 bases outside the gene matches. Looked up from germline, CDR1 is SGHNT and CDR2 is YENEEA. The CDR3 length is 17 residues. The CDR3 DNA is TGTGCCAGCAGCTTAGGGGCTAGCGGGAATGGACCAGATACGCAGTATTTT. Translation gives CASSLGASGNGPDTQYF.

This chain uses TRBV3-1 (or the pseudogene TRBV3-2) with TRBJ1-1; possibly TRBD1 for D (6 bases). V was clipped by 1 base and J by 5 bases, with 11 bases between them. CDR3 length equals 14 residues. CDR1 is LGHDT, CDR2 YNNKEL, per germline (reference sequence). The CDR3 loop is CASSQAYRETEAFF. In DNA form, the CDR3 reads TGTGCCAGCAGCCAAGCCTACAGGGAAACTGAAGCTTTCTTT.

V usage is TRBV3-1 (or the pseudogene TRBV3-2) and J usage is TRBJ2-7; 9 bases agree with TRBD1. The CDR3 runs to 17 residues. The J segment lost 0 bases and the V segment lost 0 bases, leaving 6 bases of the junction unmatched. Germline assignment: CDR1 LGHDT and CDR2 YNNKEL (reference sequence). CDR3 nucleotide sequence: TGTGCCAGCAGCCAAGATATGGGGGACAGGGTCTCCTACGAGCAGTACTTC. Residues: CASSQDMGDRVSYEQYF.

This chain joins TRBV30 and TRBJ1-5, with TRBD1 matching 9 bases. The CDR3 has 15 residues. The germline V gene encodes CDR1 GTSNPN and CDR2 SVGIG (reference sequence). V trimming: 2 bases; J trimming: 6 bases; junction bases outside the gene matches: 8. The CDR3 DNA sequence: TGTGCCTGGAGTACCGGGACAGGGTCAGGTCAGCCCCAGCATTTT. Translation gives CAWSTGTGSGQPQHF. Filled out from reference TRBV30 and TRBJ1-5, the complete variable domain reads SQTIHQWPATLVQPVGSPLSLECTVEGTSNPNLYWYRQAAGRGLQLLFYSVGIGQISSEVPQNLSASRPQDRQFILSSKKLLLSDSGFYLCAWSTGTGSGQPQHFGDGTRLSIL.

The J gene is TRBJ2-3, the V gene TRBV3-1 (or the pseudogene TRBV3-2); 7 bases line up with TRBD1. With V trimmed by 3 bases and J by 7 bases, 4 bases remained unmatched. From germline, CDR1 is LGHDT and CDR2 YNNKEL (reference sequence). The CDR3 runs to 13 residues. The CDR3 spells CASSHRDSYTQYF. CDR3 nucleotides: TGTGCCAGCAGCCATAGGGACAGTTATACGCAGTATTTT.

This chain uses TRBV18 with TRBJ2-7; maybe TRBD2 (6 bases). The CDR3 spans 16 residues. With 3 bases removed from V and 0 bases from J, the gap between germline ends came to 15 bases. CDR1 and CDR2 (germline): KGHSH, LQKENI. Here the CDR3 DNA reads TGTGCCAGCTCACCTCCTAATGGAGGGCTCTCCTACGAGCAGTACTTC. It yields the protein CASSPPNGGLSYEQYF. The full variable domain, completed using reference TRBV18 and TRBJ2-7, is NAGVMQNPRHLVRRRGQEARLRCSPMKGHSHVYWYRQLPEEGLKFMVYLQKENIIDESGMPKERFSAEFPKEGPSILRIQQVVRGDSAAYFCASSPPNGGLSYEQYFGPGTRLTVT.

V usage is TRBV23-1 and J usage is TRBJ1-1; the D gene is possibly TRBD1 (6 bases). TRBV23-1 is an open reading frame, and its role is uncertain. V was trimmed by 0 bases and J by 1 base, leaving 12 bases between them. This CDR3 is built from 16 residues. The CDR3: CASSQSPGARNTEAFF. The DNA of the CDR3 is TGCGCCAGCAGTCAATCCCCAGGGGCCAGGAACACTGAAGCTTTCTTT.

The rearrangement links TRBV3-1 (or the pseudogene TRBV3-2) to TRBJ1-4; no clear D. The CDR3 length is 14 residues. Deletions cut 3 bases from V and 4 bases from J, with 9 bases between. Germline CDR1 reads LGHDT; CDR2 reads YNNKEL (reference sequence). CDR3 sequence: CASSQGELNEKLFF. Written as DNA, the CDR3 is TGTGCCAGCAGCCAGGGAGAACTTAATGAAAAACTGTTTTTT.

The rearrangement links TRBV5-5 to TRBJ1-1; tentatively, D is TRBD1 (5 bases). Trimming removed 7 bases at V and 0 bases at J, with 13 bases between. CDR1 is SGHKS, CDR2 YYEKEE, per germline (reference sequence). The CDR3 sequence is 14 residues long. The CDR3 sequence is CASERGTLNTEAFF. DNA of the CDR3: TGTGCCAGCGAAAGGGGAACGCTGAACACTGAAGCTTTCTTT.

The chain uses TRBV27 and TRBJ2-5; 16 bases match TRBD2. In germline, CDR1 is MNHEY, CDR2 SMNVEV (reference sequence). The V and J ends lost 5 bases and 5 bases, in that order; junction bases with no gene match: 8. The CDR3 extends over 17 amino acids. This chain's CDR3 is CASSLGLAGGPGETQYF. The CDR3 bases are TGTGCCAGCAGTCTGGGACTAGCGGGAGGGCCGGGGGAGACCCAGTACTTC.

The chain has TRBV15 and TRBJ1-2, with unresolved D. The CDR3 spans 19 residues. V shed 0 bases and J shed 0 bases, with 20 bases lying between them. The germline CDR1 and CDR2 sequences are LNHNV and YYDKDF (reference sequence). The CDR3 sequence is CATSRDPPGTYDPNYGYTF. The DNA for the CDR3 is TGTGCCACCAGCAGAGACCCCCCGGGAACGTACGACCCTAACTATGGCTACACCTTC.

The chain couples TRBV27 to TRBJ2-7; D remains unclear. Germline V gene data show CDR1 as MNHEY and CDR2 as SMNVEV (reference sequence). The V gene lost 4 bases and the J gene lost 6 bases, with 7 bases spanning the gap. CDR3 length: 11 residues. The DNA of the CDR3 is TGTGCCAGCAGTTCCCCTCTCGAGCAGTACTTC. This codes for CASSSPLEQYF.

As concerns this clone: Other DNA sequences in the sample encode the same CDR3. This chain connects TRBV9 to TRBJ2-1, with 9 bases aligning to TRBD2. This CDR3 comprises 15 residues. Losses at the gene ends were 0 bases for V and 3 bases for J; bases not matched to a gene: 1. Germline V gene lookup returns CDR1 SGDLS and CDR2 YYNGEE. This chain's CDR3 is CASSVASGVYNEQFF. As DNA, the CDR3 is TGTGCCAGCAGCGTAGCTAGCGGGGTCTACAATGAGCAGTTCTTC.

The genes are TRBV25-1 and TRBJ1-6; perhaps TRBD1 as D (6 bases). The CDR3 covers 14 residues. Trimming removed 9 bases from V and 10 bases from J, with 19 bases in between. Looked up from germline, CDR1 is MGHDK and CDR2 is SYGVNS. The CDR3 sequence is CASRFSGGGSPLHF. CDR3 bases: TGTGCCAGTCGTTTTTCGGGGGGCGGATCACCCCTCCACTTT.